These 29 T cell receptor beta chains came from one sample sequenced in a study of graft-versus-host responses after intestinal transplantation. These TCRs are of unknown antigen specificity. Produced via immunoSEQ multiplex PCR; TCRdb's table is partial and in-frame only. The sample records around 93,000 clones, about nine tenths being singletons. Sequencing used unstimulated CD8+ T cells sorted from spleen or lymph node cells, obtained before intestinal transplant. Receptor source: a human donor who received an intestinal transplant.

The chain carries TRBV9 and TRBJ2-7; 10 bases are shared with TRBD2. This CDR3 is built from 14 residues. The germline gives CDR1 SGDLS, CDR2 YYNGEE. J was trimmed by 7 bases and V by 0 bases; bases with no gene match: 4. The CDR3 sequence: CASSVGLAGEEQYF. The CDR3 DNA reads TGTGCCAGCAGCGTAGGTCTAGCGGGGGAGGAGCAGTACTTC.

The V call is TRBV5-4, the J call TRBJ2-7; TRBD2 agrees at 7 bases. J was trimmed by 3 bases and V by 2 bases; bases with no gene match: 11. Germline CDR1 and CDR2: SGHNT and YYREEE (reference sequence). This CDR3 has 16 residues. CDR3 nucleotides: TGTGCCAGCAGCTTTTGGGGCGGGAGTAGAAACTACGAGCAGTACTTC. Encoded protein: CASSFWGGSRNYEQYF.

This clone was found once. CDR3 in amino acids: CASSAGGRPQNIQYF. In nucleotides, the CDR3 is TGTGCCAGCAGCGCAGGTGGCAGGCCCCAAAACATTCAGTACTTC. V usage is TRBV9 and J usage is TRBJ2-4, with D hard to call. This CDR3 is 15 amino acids long. The V gene lost 3 bases and the J gene lost 5 bases, with 15 bases spanning the gap. CDR1 SGDLS and CDR2 YYNGEE come from the germline V gene.

The CDR3 DNA follows: TGTGCCAGCAGCCTCGGGACAGTTCGCTCTGGGGCCAACGTCCTGACTTTC. Its protein is CASSLGTVRSGANVLTF. The chain joins TRBV7-6 to TRBJ2-6, with 7 nucleotides matching TRBD1. In germline, CDR1 is SGHVS, CDR2 FNYEAQ. This CDR3 is built from 17 residues. V dropped 5 bases and J dropped 0; count of bases not matched to a gene: 7.

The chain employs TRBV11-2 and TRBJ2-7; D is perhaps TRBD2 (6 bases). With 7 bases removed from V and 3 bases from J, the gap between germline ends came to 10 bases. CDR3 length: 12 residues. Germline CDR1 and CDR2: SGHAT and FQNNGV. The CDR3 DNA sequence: TGTGCCAGCACCAAGACTAGCTACGAGCAGTACTTC. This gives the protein CASTKTSYEQYF.

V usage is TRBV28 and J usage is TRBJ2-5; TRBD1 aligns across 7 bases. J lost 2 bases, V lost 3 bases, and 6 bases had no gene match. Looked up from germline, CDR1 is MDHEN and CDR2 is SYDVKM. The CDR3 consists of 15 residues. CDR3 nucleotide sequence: TGTGCCAGCAGTTTCGCCGGGACAGCTCAAGAGACCCAGTACTTC. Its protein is CASSFAGTAQETQYF.

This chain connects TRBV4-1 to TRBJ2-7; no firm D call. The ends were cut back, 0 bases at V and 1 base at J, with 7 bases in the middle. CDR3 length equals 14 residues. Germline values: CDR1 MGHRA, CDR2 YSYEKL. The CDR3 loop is CASSQETESYEQYF. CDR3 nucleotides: TGCGCCAGCAGCCAAGAGACTGAATCCTACGAGCAGTACTTC.

The CDR3 here is CASSLTGEEDEAFF. The CDR3 DNA is TGTGCCAGCAGCTTAACAGGGGAAGAGGATGAAGCTTTCTTT. V and J are TRBV7-3 and TRBJ1-1; perhaps TRBD1 as D (5 bases). V was cut by 0 bases and J by 7 bases, with 12 bases left in between. The germline CDR1 and CDR2 sequences are SGHTA and FQGTGA. The CDR3 has 14 amino acids. Complete variable domain (other parts from reference TRBV7-3 and TRBJ1-1): GAGVSQTPSNKVTEKGKYVELRCDPISGHTALYWYRQSLGQGPEFLIYFQGTGAADDSGLPNDRFFAVRPEGSVSTLKIQRTERGDSAVYLCASSLTGEEDEAFFGQGTRLTVV.

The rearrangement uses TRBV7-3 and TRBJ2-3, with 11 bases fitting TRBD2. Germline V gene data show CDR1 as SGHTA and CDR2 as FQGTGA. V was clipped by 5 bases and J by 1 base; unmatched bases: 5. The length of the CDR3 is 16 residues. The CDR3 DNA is TGTGCCAGCAGCCCCCTAGCGGGGGGACGCACAGATACGCAGTATTTT. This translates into CASSPLAGGRTDTQYF.

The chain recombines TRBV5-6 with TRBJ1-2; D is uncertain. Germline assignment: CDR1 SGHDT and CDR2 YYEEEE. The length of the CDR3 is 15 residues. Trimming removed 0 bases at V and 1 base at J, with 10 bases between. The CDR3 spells CASSLVVLLNYGYTF. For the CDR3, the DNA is TGTGCCAGCAGCTTGGTAGTCCTCCTTAACTATGGCTACACCTTC.

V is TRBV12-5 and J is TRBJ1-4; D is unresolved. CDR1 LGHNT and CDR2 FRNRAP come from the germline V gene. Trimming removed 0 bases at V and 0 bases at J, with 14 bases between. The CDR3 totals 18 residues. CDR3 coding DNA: TGTGCTAGTGGTTTGGTACTTTCGGAGACCGCAACTAATGAAAAACTGTTTTTT. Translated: CASGLVLSETATNEKLFF. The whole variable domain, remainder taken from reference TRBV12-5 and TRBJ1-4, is DARVTQTPRHKVTEMGQEVTMRCQPILGHNTVFWYRQTMMQGLELLAYFRNRAPLDDSGMPKDRFSAEMPDATLATLKIQPSEPRDSAVYFCASGLVLSETATNEKLFFGSGTQLSVL.

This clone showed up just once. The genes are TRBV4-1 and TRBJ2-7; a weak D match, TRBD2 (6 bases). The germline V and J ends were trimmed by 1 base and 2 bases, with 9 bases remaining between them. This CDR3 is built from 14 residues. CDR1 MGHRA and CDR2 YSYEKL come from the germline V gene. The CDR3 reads CASSQGGETYEQYF. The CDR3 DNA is TGCGCCAGCAGCCAAGGGGGGGAAACCTACGAGCAGTACTTC.

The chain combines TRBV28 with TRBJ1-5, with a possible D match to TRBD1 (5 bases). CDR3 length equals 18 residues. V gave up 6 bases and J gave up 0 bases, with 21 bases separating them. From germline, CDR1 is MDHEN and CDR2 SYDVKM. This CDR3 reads CASSPGAARPFSNQPQHF. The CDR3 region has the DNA TGTGCCAGCAGCCCTGGGGCAGCGAGGCCCTTTAGCAATCAGCCCCAGCATTTT.

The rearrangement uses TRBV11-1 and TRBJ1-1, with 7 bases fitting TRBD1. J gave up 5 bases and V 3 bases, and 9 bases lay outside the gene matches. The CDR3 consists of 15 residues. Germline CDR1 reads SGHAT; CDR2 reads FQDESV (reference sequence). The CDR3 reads CASSFLQGVWTEAFF. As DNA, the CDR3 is TGTGCCAGCAGCTTTCTCCAGGGGGTTTGGACTGAAGCTTTCTTT.

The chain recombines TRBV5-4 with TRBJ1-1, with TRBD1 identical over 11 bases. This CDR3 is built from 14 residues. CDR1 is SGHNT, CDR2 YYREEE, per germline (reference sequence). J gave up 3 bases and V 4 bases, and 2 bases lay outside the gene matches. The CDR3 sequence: CASSGTGGDTEAFF. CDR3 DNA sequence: TGTGCCAGCAGCGGGACAGGGGGGGACACTGAAGCTTTCTTT.

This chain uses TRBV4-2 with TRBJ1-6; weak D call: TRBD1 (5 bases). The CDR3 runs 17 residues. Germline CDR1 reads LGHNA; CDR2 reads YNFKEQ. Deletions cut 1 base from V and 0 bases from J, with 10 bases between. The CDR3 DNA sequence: TGTGCCAGCAGCCAAGTAGCCCAGGGCTCCTATAATTCACCCCTCCACTTT. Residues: CASSQVAQGSYNSPLHF.

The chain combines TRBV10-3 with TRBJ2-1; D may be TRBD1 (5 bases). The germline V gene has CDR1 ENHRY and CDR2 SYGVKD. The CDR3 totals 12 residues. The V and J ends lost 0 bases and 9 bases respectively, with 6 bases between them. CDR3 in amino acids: CAISESQGEQFF. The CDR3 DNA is TGTGCCATCAGTGAGTCGCAGGGTGAGCAGTTCTTC.

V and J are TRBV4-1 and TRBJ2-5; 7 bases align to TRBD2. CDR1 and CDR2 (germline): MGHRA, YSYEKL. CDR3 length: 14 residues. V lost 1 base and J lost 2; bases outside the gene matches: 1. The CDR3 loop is CASSQGEGQETQYF. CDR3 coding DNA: TGCGCCAGCAGCCAAGGGGAGGGGCAAGAGACCCAGTACTTC.

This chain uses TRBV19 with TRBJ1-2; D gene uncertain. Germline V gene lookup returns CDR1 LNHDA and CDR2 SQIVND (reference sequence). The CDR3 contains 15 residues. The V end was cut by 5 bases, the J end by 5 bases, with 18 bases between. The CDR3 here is CASSPTAFAPYGYTF. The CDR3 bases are TGTGCCAGTAGTCCCACGGCTTTTGCGCCGTATGGCTACACCTTC.

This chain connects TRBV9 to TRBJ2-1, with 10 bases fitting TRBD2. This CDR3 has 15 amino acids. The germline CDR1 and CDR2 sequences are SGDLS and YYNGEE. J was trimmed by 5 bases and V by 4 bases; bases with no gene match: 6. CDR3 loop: CASSPSGGVNNEQFF. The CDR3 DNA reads TGTGCCAGCAGCCCCAGCGGGGGGGTAAACAATGAGCAGTTCTTC.

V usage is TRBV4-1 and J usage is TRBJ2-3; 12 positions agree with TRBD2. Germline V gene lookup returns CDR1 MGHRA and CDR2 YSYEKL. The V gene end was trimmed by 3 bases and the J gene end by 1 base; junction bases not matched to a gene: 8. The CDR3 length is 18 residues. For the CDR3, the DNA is TGCGCCAGCAGCCAGGGACTAGCGGGTATTCGTCGCACAGATACGCAGTATTTT. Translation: CASSQGLAGIRRTDTQYF.

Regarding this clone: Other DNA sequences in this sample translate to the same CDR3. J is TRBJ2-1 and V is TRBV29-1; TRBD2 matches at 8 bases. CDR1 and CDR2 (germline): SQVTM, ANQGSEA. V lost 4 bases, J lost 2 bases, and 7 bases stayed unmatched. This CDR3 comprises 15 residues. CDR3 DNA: TGCAGCGTTGTACCTTTAGCGGGAACCTACAATGAGCAGTTCTTC. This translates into CSVVPLAGTYNEQFF.

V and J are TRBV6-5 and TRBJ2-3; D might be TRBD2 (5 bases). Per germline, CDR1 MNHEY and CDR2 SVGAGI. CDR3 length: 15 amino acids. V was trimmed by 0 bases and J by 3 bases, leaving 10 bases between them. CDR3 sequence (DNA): TGTGCCAGCAGTTACTCGGGAGAAGGGACAGATACGCAGTATTTT. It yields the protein CASSYSGEGTDTQYF.

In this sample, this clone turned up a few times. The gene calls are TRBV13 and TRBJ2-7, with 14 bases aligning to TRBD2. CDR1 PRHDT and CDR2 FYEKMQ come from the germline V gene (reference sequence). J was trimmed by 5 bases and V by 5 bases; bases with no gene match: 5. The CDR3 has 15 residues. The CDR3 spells CASSPGLAGDHEQYF. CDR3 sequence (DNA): TGTGCCAGCAGCCCGGGACTAGCGGGAGACCACGAGCAGTACTTC.

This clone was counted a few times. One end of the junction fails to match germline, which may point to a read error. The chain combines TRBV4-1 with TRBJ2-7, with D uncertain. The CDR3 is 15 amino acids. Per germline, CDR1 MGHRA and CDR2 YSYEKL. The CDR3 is CASSPRFPHSHEQYF. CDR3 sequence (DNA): TGCGCCAGCAGCCCTAGGTTCCCTCACTCCCACGAGCAGTACTTC.

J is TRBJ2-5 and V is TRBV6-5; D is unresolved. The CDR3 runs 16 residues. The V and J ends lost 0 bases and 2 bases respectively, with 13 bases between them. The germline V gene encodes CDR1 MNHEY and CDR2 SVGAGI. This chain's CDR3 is CASSYSGVVGQETQYF. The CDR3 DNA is TGTGCCAGCAGTTACTCTGGGGTGGTCGGACAAGAGACCCAGTACTTC.

This CDR3 reads CASSPSAEYEQYF. The CDR3 DNA reads TGTGCCAGCAGTCCAAGCGCGGAGTACGAGCAGTACTTC. V and J are TRBV27 and TRBJ2-7, with D unresolved. Trimming shortened V by 5 bases and J by 4 bases, and 12 bases separated the two germline ends. Germline V CDR1 and CDR2: MNHEY, SMNVEV (reference sequence). CDR3 length: 13 residues.

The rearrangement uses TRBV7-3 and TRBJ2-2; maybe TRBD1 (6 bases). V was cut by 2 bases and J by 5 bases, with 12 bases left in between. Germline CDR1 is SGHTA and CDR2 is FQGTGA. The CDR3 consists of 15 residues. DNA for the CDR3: TGTGCCAGCAGCTTAGAACCCCAGGGGACCGGGGAGCTGTTTTTT. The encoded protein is CASSLEPQGTGELFF. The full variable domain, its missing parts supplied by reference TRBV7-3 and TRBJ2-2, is GAGVSQTPSNKVTEKGKYVELRCDPISGHTALYWYRQSLGQGPEFLIYFQGTGAADDSGLPNDRFFAVRPEGSVSTLKIQRTERGDSAVYLCASSLEPQGTGELFFGEGSRLTVL.

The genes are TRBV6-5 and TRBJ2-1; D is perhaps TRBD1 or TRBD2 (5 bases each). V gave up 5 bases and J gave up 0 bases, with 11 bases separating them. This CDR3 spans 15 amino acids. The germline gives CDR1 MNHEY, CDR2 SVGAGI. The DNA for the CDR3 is TGTGCCAGCAGTGCTACTAGGGGCTCCTACAATGAGCAGTTCTTC. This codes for CASSATRGSYNEQFF.